This T cell receptor (beta chain) was captured by sequencing in a study of CD8 T cells in Susac syndrome. V gave up 2 bases and J gave up 4 bases; unmatched junction bases: 3. The CDR3 spans 14 residues. The germline V gene encodes CDR1 MNHEY and CDR2 SMNVEV (reference sequence). RNA totalling roughly 0.5 to 1 ug underwent reverse transcription with random hexamers. One entry per CDR3 protein, called by TCRdb with MiXCR from the immunoSEQ multiplex PCR reads. The data show some 48,000 distinct CDR3 sequences, with more than 85% seen just once and 0.41% held by the top ten. Sequencing was carried out using CD8+ T cells from PBMCs. The V and J genes are TRBV27 and TRBJ1-1; 8 bases are shared with TRBD1. The clonotype comes from a human donor in good health. The DNA of the CDR3 is TGTGCCAGCAGTTTAGGACAGGGTTTCACTGAAGCTTTCTTT. It yields the protein CASSLGQGFTEAFF.